The rows below give T cell receptor beta chains drawn from one sample of a study of response to subunit inactivated influenza vaccine. Each CDR3 protein gets one entry after TCRdb re-called the RT-PCR reads with MiXCR. Of roughly 460,000 distinct CDR3 sequences in the sample, approximately 10% are singletons; the top ten hold approximately 12%. The sample consisted of PBMCs from blood, taken roughly 45 days after vaccination. The receptors derive from a man aged 45-65 years who received an inactivated influenza vaccine. CDR3s include the opening cysteine and the closing phenylalanine or tryptophan. Fields, in order: J gene, D gene, V gene, CDR3 length, clone size, CDR3 protein, CDR3 DNA. A D gene is named only where the DNA matches it firmly. Size is stated for part of the rows, as once, few or many counts, or as a class when the clone is expanded.

>TRBJ2-1|NA|TRBV12-3/TRBV12-4|12|many
CASASWDNEQFF
TGTGCCAGCGCTTCTTGGGACAATGAGCAGTTCTTC
>TRBJ2-7|TRBD2|TRBV6-1|15|NA
CASSSGSLAGYEQYF
TGTGCCAGCAGCTCGGGTTCGCTAGCGGGCTACGAGCAGTACTTC
>TRBJ2-7|TRBD1|TRBV12-3/TRBV12-4|15|many
CASSPRTGLADEQYF
TGTGCCAGCAGTCCACGGACAGGGCTTGCCGACGAGCAGTACTTC
>TRBJ2-7|NA|TRBV12-3/TRBV12-4|14|many
CASSLGDGSYEQYF
TGCGCCAGCAGCTTGGGTGACGGCTCCTACGAGCAGTACTTC
>TRBJ1-2|TRBD1|TRBV20-1|13|many
CSAPKQGNYGYTF
TGCAGTGCCCCGAAACAGGGGAACTATGGCTACACCTTC
>TRBJ1-2|NA|TRBV20-1|13|few
CSATGTDRYGYTF
TGCAGTGCAACCGGGACCGACCGCTATGGCTACACCTTC
>TRBJ2-1|NA|TRBV30|14|few
CAWSYVGLVDEQFF
TGTGCCTGGAGTTATGTCGGACTTGTTGATGAGCAGTTCTTC
>TRBJ2-7|NA|TRBV28|13|many
CASSQISGHEQYF
TGTGCCAGCAGTCAGATCTCGGGGCACGAGCAGTACTTC
>TRBJ1-3|TRBD1|TRBV6-4|20|NA
CASSDLPGQGQKSSGNTIYF
TGTGCCAGCAGTGACCTCCCGGGACAGGGGCAAAAGAGCTCTGGAAACACCATATATTTT
>TRBJ2-2|TRBD2|TRBV28|16|NA
CASRLTSGGRTGELFF
TGTGCCAGCAGATTGACTAGCGGGGGGCGTACCGGGGAGCTGTTTTTT
>TRBJ2-1|TRBD2|TRBV4-2|18|NA
CAIGRGLSGISRYNEQFF
TGTGCCATCGGCCGAGGGCTCAGCGGGATTAGTAGGTACAATGAGCAGTTCTTC
>TRBJ1-6|NA|TRBV5-1|15|few
CASSLEAGYNSPLHF
TGCGCCAGCAGCTTGGAGGCGGGGTATAATTCACCCCTCCACTTT
>TRBJ2-3|TRBD2|TRBV12-3/TRBV12-4|16|few
CASSLTSGGWADTQYF
TGTGCCAGCAGTCTGACTAGCGGGGGCTGGGCAGATACGCAGTATTTT
>TRBJ2-3|NA|TRBV18|12|few
CASSARVDTQYF
TGTGCCAGCTCAGCGCGGGTAGATACGCAGTATTTT
>TRBJ2-7|TRBD1|TRBV12-3/TRBV12-4|14|NA
CASSRRTGFGEQYF
TGTGCCAGCAGTCGAAGGACAGGCTTCGGCGAGCAGTACTTC
>TRBJ2-5|NA|TRBV25-1|14|NA
CASSESFAKKTQYF
TGTGCCAGCAGTGAATCTTTTGCGAAAAAGACCCAGTACTTC
>TRBJ2-7|NA|TRBV4-3|16|few
CASSQDLGYLIYEQYF
TGCGCCAGCAGCCAAGATCTCGGCTACCTTATCTACGAGCAGTACTTC
>TRBJ2-3|TRBD1|TRBV4-3|16|NA
CASSVSRGREADTQYF
TGCGCCAGCAGCGTCTCCAGGGGGCGGGAAGCAGATACGCAGTATTTT
>TRBJ2-2|NA|TRBV7-9|14|few
CASSLSENTGELFF
TGTGCCAGCAGCTTAAGTGAGAACACCGGGGAGCTGTTTTTT
>TRBJ2-1|NA|TRBV29-1|15|few
CSVLPGTRGRGEQFF
TGCAGCGTTCTCCCGGGGACGAGGGGACGAGGTGAGCAGTTCTTC
>TRBJ2-1|TRBD2|TRBV12-3/TRBV12-4|17|NA
CASSSGTSGGNLIEQFF
TGTGCCAGCAGTTCAGGGACTAGCGGGGGGAACCTCATTGAGCAGTTCTTC
>TRBJ1-2|NA|TRBV15|13|NA
CATSRDSSGGYTF
TGTGCCACCAGCAGAGATTCGTCGGGTGGCTACACCTTC
>TRBJ2-3|NA|TRBV20-1|12|NA
CSAKEEADTQYF
TGCAGTGCCAAGGAGGAGGCAGATACGCAGTATTTT
>TRBJ2-5|NA|TRBV7-2|12|few
CASSLRSETQYF
TGTGCCAGCAGCTTACGATCGGAGACCCAGTACTTC
>TRBJ2-3|TRBD2|TRBV10-3|12|many
CAIKETSGVQYF
TGTGCCATCAAGGAAACTAGCGGGGTACAGTATTTT
>TRBJ2-1|TRBD2|TRBV20-1|16|NA
CSARGGTSGTYNEQFF
TGCAGTGCTAGGGGGGGGACTAGCGGAACCTACAATGAGCAGTTCTTC
>TRBJ2-1|TRBD1|TRBV6-5|17|few
CASSYTGTGNIYNEQFF
TGTGCCAGCAGTTACACCGGGACAGGGAATATCTACAATGAGCAGTTCTTC
>TRBJ2-5|NA|TRBV6-1|15|NA
CASNYREGDRVTQYF
TGTGCCAGCAACTATAGGGAGGGCGACAGGGTGACCCAGTACTTC
>TRBJ2-1|TRBD1|TRBV7-9|12|few
CASRQGLNEQFF
TGTGCCAGCCGACAGGGGCTGAATGAGCAGTTCTTC
>TRBJ2-7|NA|TRBV11-2|13|NA
CASTPYPPYEQYF
TGTGCCAGCACCCCCTATCCCCCCTACGAGCAGTACTTC
>TRBJ1-5|NA|TRBV7-2|16|many
CASSLSVGYSNQPQHF
TGTGCCAGCAGCTTAAGCGTAGGCTATAGCAATCAGCCCCAGCATTTT
>TRBJ2-3|NA|TRBV5-6|15|NA
CASSLARGAPDTQYF
TGTGCCAGCAGCTTGGCCCGGGGGGCCCCAGATACGCAGTATTTT
>TRBJ2-1|NA|TRBV7-3|11|few
CASSLRAPGFF
TGTGCCAGCAGCTTACGGGCGCCGGGGTTCTTC
>TRBJ2-1|TRBD2|TRBV20-1|14|NA
CSASWRGALNEQFF
TGCAGTGCTAGTTGGCGGGGGGCGCTCAATGAGCAGTTCTTC
>TRBJ2-1|NA|TRBV29-1|13|many
CSVESQIKDEQFF
TGCAGCGTTGAATCCCAAATAAAGGACGAGCAGTTCTTC
>TRBJ2-1|NA|TRBV20-1|14|few
CSAKGTSSYNEQFF
TGCAGTGCTAAAGGGACGAGCTCCTACAATGAGCAGTTCTTC
>TRBJ2-7|TRBD1|TRBV5-1|14|many
CASSVDRGDYEQYF
TGCGCCAGCAGCGTAGACAGGGGGGACTACGAGCAGTACTTC
>TRBJ2-1|NA|TRBV7-2|15|many
CASSLVAGDYNEQFF
TGTGCCAGCAGCTTAGTCGCAGGGGACTACAATGAGCAGTTCTTC
>TRBJ2-3|TRBD2|TRBV12-3/TRBV12-4|14|few
CASSLAASGNTQYF
TGTGCCAGCAGTTTAGCAGCTAGCGGTAATACGCAGTATTTT
>TRBJ1-5|TRBD1|TRBV2|14|NA
CASTQQGAGQPQHF
TGTGCCAGCACTCAACAGGGGGCCGGTCAGCCCCAGCATTTT
>TRBJ2-7|TRBD1|TRBV5-1|19|few
CASSLVLVDRPLISYEQYF
TGCGCCAGCAGCTTGGTCTTGGTGGACAGGCCTCTCATTTCCTACGAGCAGTACTTC
>TRBJ2-3|TRBD2|TRBV2|15|few
CASSESGGRPDTQYF
TGTGCCAGCAGTGAAAGCGGGGGGCGTCCAGATACGCAGTATTTT
>TRBJ2-1|NA|TRBV9|16|NA
CASSVGTSSSYNEQFF
TGTGCCAGCAGCGTAGGGACCAGTAGCTCCTACAATGAGCAGTTCTTC
>TRBJ1-2|NA|TRBV30|15|few
CAWSPPDSWVYGYTF
TGTGCCTGGAGTCCGCCCGACTCCTGGGTCTATGGCTACACCTTC
>TRBJ2-7|TRBD1|TRBV28|15|many
CASSYPDRGTYEQYF
TGTGCCAGCAGCTACCCAGACAGGGGGACCTACGAGCAGTACTTC
>TRBJ2-4|NA|TRBV7-9|13|NA
CASSLERGNIQYF
TGTGCCAGCAGCTTAGAAAGGGGAAACATTCAGTACTTC
>TRBJ2-1|TRBD1|TRBV7-6|15|NA
CASSQGQGAWNEQFF
TGTGCCAGCAGCCAAGGACAGGGGGCCTGGAATGAGCAGTTCTTC
>TRBJ2-7|NA|TRBV6-2/TRBV6-3|14|many
CASRLRGRIYEQYF
TGTGCCAGCAGATTACGCGGGCGGATCTACGAGCAGTACTTC
>TRBJ1-2|NA|TRBV7-8|16|many
CASSLAEGRFSYGYTF
TGTGCCAGCAGCTTGGCGGAGGGTCGTTTTAGCTATGGCTACACCTTC
>TRBJ2-7|TRBD2|TRBV5-1|14|NA
CASSSTAGAGEQYF
TGCGCCAGCAGCTCCACCGCGGGAGCTGGCGAGCAGTACTTC
>TRBJ2-1|TRBD2|TRBV6-5|10|many
CASGEGGQFF
TGTGCCAGCGGGGAGGGAGGGCAGTTCTTC
>TRBJ1-6|TRBD1|TRBV7-9|15|many
CASSPGTGDNSPLHF
TGTGCCAGCAGCCCCGGGACAGGAGATAATTCACCCCTCCACTTT
>TRBJ2-2|TRBD2|TRBV29-1|17|NA
CSVGGTSQPTNTGELFF
TGCAGCGTAGGAGGGACTAGCCAACCTACGAACACCGGGGAGCTGTTTTTT
>TRBJ2-7|NA|TRBV29-1|13|few
CSVGSRTEYEQYF
TGCAGCGTTGGGAGCAGGACAGAGTACGAGCAGTACTTC
>TRBJ2-5|NA|TRBV27|11|few
CASRREETQYF
TGTGCCAGCAGACGGGAAGAGACCCAGTACTTC
>TRBJ2-5|TRBD2|TRBV15|15|NA
CATSRVMSGSETQYF
TGTGCCACCAGCAGAGTCATGAGCGGGAGTGAGACCCAGTACTTC